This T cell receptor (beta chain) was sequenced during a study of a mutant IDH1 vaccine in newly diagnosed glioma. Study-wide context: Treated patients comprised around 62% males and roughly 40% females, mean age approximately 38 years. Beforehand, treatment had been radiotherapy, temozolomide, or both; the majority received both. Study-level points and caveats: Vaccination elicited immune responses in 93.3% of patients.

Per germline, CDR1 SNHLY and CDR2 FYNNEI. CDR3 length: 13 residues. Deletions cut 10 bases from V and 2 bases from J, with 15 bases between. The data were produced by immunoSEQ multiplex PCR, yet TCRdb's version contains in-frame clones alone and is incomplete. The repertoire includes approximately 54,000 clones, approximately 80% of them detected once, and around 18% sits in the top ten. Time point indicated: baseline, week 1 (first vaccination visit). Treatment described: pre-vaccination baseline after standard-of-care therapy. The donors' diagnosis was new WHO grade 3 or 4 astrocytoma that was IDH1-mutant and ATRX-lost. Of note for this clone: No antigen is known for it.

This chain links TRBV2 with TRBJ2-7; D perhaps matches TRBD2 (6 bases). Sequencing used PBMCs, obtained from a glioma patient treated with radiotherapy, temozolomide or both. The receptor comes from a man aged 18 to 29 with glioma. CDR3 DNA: TGTGCCATCTACTCCGGGGGAACCTACGAGCAGTACTTC. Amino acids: CAIYSGGTYEQYF.